This entry describes one T cell receptor (beta chain). The antigen remains unidentified. TCRdb's copy holds only in-frame clones and misses some; the assay was immunoSEQ multiplex PCR. The sample lists some 80,000 clones, about 82% seen once, with more than 0.45% in the top ten. The source of the sample is a study of T cell clones after liver transplantation. Study information: Third-party-reactive TCRbeta sequences from pre-transplant mixed lymphocyte reactions served as antigen-independent comparators. Without induction therapy, subjects received standard immunosuppression until 12-24 months post-transplant. Findings and limits, study-wide: Graft donor-reactive T cells may have migrated into the graft rather than being deleted.

In germline, CDR1 is SGDLS, CDR2 YYNGEE. This CDR3 contains 15 residues. The V end was cut by 4 bases, the J end by 4 bases, with 17 bases between. Sequencing was performed on CD4+ T cells from blood, taken around 45 months after liver transplant. This chain joins TRBV9 and TRBJ1-2, with unresolved D. The sequence derives from a human patient who received a liver transplant. The T cells may come from the graft donor. CDR3 sequence reads: CASSFMDLTGYGYTF. DNA of the CDR3: TGTGCCAGCAGCTTCATGGACCTGACCGGCTATGGCTACACCTTC.